Following are 15 T cell receptor beta chains from one sample sequenced in a study of CD8 T cells in Susac syndrome. Random hexamers were used to reverse transcribe about 0.45 to 1 ug of RNA. TCRdb passed the immunoSEQ multiplex PCR reads through MiXCR, listing each CDR3 protein once. The data show about 76,000 distinct CDR3 sequences, approximately 93% seen once. The sequenced sample consisted of CD8+ T cells from PBMCs. These TCRs come from a human donor with Susac syndrome.

This clonotype is a singleton in its sample. The chain links TRBV11-2 to TRBJ1-1; D unresolved. The ends were cut back, 2 bases at V and 8 bases at J, with 6 bases in the middle. Germline V lookup: CDR1 SGHAT, CDR2 FQNNGV. The CDR3 contains 11 residues. CDR3 DNA: TGTGCCAGCAGCTTAACCGGGGAAGCTTTCTTT. As protein: CASSLTGEAFF.

The V call is TRBV30, the J call TRBJ1-1; D is possibly TRBD1 (6 bases). V lost 0 bases, J lost 1 base, and 9 bases lay in between. Germline CDR1 reads GTSNPN; CDR2 reads SVGIG (reference sequence). The CDR3 contains 14 residues. The CDR3 sequence: CAWSVTGQNTEAFF. The CDR3 DNA follows: TGTGCCTGGAGTGTAACAGGGCAGAACACTGAAGCTTTCTTT.

The chain recombines TRBV20-1 with TRBJ2-5; perhaps TRBD1 as D (7 bases). The CDR3 loop spans 15 amino acids. In germline, CDR1 is DFQATT, CDR2 SNEGSKA (reference sequence). The V gene lost 0 bases and the J gene lost 1 base, with 12 bases spanning the gap. CDR3: CSARDWRGPQETQYF. CDR3 sequence (DNA): TGCAGTGCTAGAGATTGGAGGGGGCCCCAAGAGACCCAGTACTTC.

The V gene is TRBV6-4, the J gene TRBJ2-1; D tentatively fits TRBD1 or TRBD2 (5 bases each). This CDR3 comprises 15 residues. V was cut by 2 bases and J by 7 bases, with 15 bases left in between. Germline V lookup: CDR1 MRHNA, CDR2 SNTAGT. CDR3 DNA sequence: TGTGCCAGCAGTGACACCCCAGGAGAGGGGAATGAGCAGTTCTTC. This codes for CASSDTPGEGNEQFF.

This clonotype was seen once. The chain uses TRBV6-1 and TRBJ2-4, with 7 positions matching TRBD1. J gave up 2 bases and V 6 bases, and 10 bases lay outside the gene matches. The CDR3 length is 16 residues. The germline V gene has CDR1 MNHNS and CDR2 SASEGT. CDR3: CASSRIGGATKNIQYF. For the CDR3, the DNA is TGTGCCAGCAGCCGAATAGGGGGCGCGACCAAAAACATTCAGTACTTC.

V gene TRBV12-3 or TRBV12-4 combines with J gene TRBJ2-1; 12 bases fit TRBD2. V shed 2 bases, J shed 7 bases, and the junction held 12 bases outside the gene matches. The CDR3 has 18 residues. CDR3 bases: TGTGCCAGCAGTTTACGGCTAGCGGGAGGGCTCAGAATAAATGAGCAGTTCTTC. Amino acid sequence: CASSLRLAGGLRINEQFF.

The sample holds one count of this clonotype. This sequence joins TRBV9 and TRBJ1-1; D gene uncertain. V dropped 0 bases and J dropped 11 bases, with 14 bases sitting between them. Germline CDR1 reads SGDLS; CDR2 reads YYNGEE. CDR3 length: 13 amino acids. This CDR3 reads CASSVGPLDWAFF. In DNA form, the CDR3 reads TGTGCCAGCAGCGTAGGTCCTCTAGATTGGGCTTTCTTT.

This chain uses TRBV2 with TRBJ1-5; tentatively, D is TRBD1 (5 bases). V lost 4 bases to trimming and J lost 7 bases, with 11 bases between them. The CDR3 runs to 13 residues. The germline V gene has CDR1 SNHLY and CDR2 FYNNEI. CDR3 bases: TGTGCCAGCAGTGTGGGGGTAGGGCAGCCCCAGCATTTT. Amino acid sequence: CASSVGVGQPQHF.

The chain is built from TRBV6-1 and TRBJ1-3; no reliable D call. Trimming took off 5 bases at V and 2 bases at J, with 16 bases between the two ends. The CDR3 is 16 amino acids. Per the germline V gene, CDR1 is MNHNS and CDR2 is SASEGT. CDR3 sequence: CASSRGVTHTGNTIYF. CDR3 DNA sequence: TGTGCCAGCAGTCGTGGGGTTACACATACTGGAAACACCATATATTTT.

The chain couples TRBV5-1 to TRBJ1-1, with D unresolved. Germline CDR1 and CDR2: SGHRS and YFSETQ. V was pared by 7 bases and J by 4 bases, with 11 bases between. The CDR3 spans 12 residues. The CDR3 loop reads CASGQTRTEAFF. CDR3 nucleotides: TGCGCCAGCGGCCAGACACGCACTGAAGCTTTCTTT.

The chain is built from TRBV5-1 and TRBJ1-2; 10 positions match TRBD1. The CDR3 sequence is 16 residues long. V lost 4 bases to trimming and J lost 5 bases; unmatched junction nucleotides: 11. Germline CDR1 is SGHRS and CDR2 is YFSETQ. This chain's CDR3 is CASSAQPGQGPYGYTF. The CDR3 nucleotides read TGCGCCAGCAGCGCCCAGCCGGGACAGGGGCCTTATGGCTACACCTTC.

V and J are TRBV21-1 and TRBJ1-2; the D call in the table, TRBD1, was not verified against the DNA. TRBV21-1 is tagged as a pseudogene. The CDR3 is 16 residues long. The CDR3 is CASSPLNDRSHYGYTF. CDR3 sequence (DNA): TGTGCCAGCAGCCCCCTTAACGACAGGTCGCACTATGGCTACACCTTC.

V and J are TRBV10-3 and TRBJ2-5; weak D call: TRBD2 (6 bases). CDR3 length equals 17 residues. Germline V gives CDR1 ENHRY, CDR2 SYGVKD. V lost 2 bases, J lost 3 bases, and 19 bases lay in between. The CDR3: CAISEGLPGDKKETQYF. The CDR3, as DNA: TGTGCCATCAGTGAGGGGCTTCCGGGAGATAAAAAAGAGACCCAGTACTTC.

The chain employs TRBV6-1 and TRBJ2-2; D possibly corresponds to TRBD2 (6 bases). Looked up from germline, CDR1 is MNHNS and CDR2 is SASEGT. V was shortened by 5 bases and J by 4 bases, with 17 bases between the two germline ends. This CDR3 has 16 amino acids. The CDR3 bases are TGTGCCAGCAGTCCCCAGGGAGGTACAACCACCGGGGAGCTGTTTTTT. This codes for CASSPQGGTTTGELFF.

CDR3 amino acids: CASSLTSSNQPQHF. CDR3 nucleotide sequence: TGTGCCAGCAGTTTAACCTCGTCCAATCAGCCCCAGCATTTT. This chain uses TRBV27 with TRBJ1-5; D not resolved. The germline V gene has CDR1 MNHEY and CDR2 SMNVEV (reference sequence). V lost 2 bases and J lost 3, with 8 bases in between. The CDR3 runs to 14 residues.